This record looks at one T cell receptor beta chain sequence and its context. Assay: immunoSEQ multiplex PCR; the TCRdb copy retains only in-frame clones and omits some. The sample holds under 150,000 clones, around four fifths seen once. This sample is drawn from a study of radiation and T cells in renal cell carcinoma. The time point denotes: blood 2 weeks post-SBRT. Treatment given: 15 Gy SBRT to primary tumor, nephrectomy 4 weeks later. The V and J ends lost 3 bases and 2 bases respectively, with 14 bases between them. This CDR3 comprises 15 residues. From germline, CDR1 is KGHSH and CDR2 LQKENI. V and J are TRBV18 and TRBJ2-7; D is possibly TRBD2 (6 bases). The clonotype was recovered from a woman aged 55-69 years with renal cell carcinoma. The specimen comprised blood, sampled from a patient whose treatment included radiotherapy and nephrectomy. The CDR3 protein is CASSPVLAGTYEQYF. Here the CDR3 DNA reads TGTGCCAGCTCACCCGTGCTGGCGGGGACCTACGAGCAGTACTTC.